The clone carrying this T cell receptor beta chain was observed a handful of times. In the original processing: Amplification of reference gene primers was used by the study to estimate nucleated cell counts. Data came from immunoSEQ multiplex PCR; TCRdb stores just in-frame clones and leaves some out. That table supplies the V and J calls and clone size; D and trimming were determined from the DNA. The data contain 100,000 to 150,000 clones, roughly 90% of them singletons. The data belong to a study of blood T cell repertoires in COVID-19. Across the study: Acute and convalescent COVID-19 specimens originated in the United States, Italy and Spain. Sample material is recorded as cDNA or gDNA derived from T cells, B-cell-depleted T cells, or PBMCs.

This receptor was identified in a man aged 35-49 years with acute or convalescent COVID-19. The material sequenced was peripheral blood.

The CDR3 region is CASSHPTGLAGNTIYF. Written as DNA, the CDR3 is TGCGCCAGCAGCCACCCCACAGGGCTGGCTGGAAACACCATATATTTT. The chain couples TRBV4-1 to TRBJ1-3; D is possibly TRBD1 (6 bases). V lost 3 bases and J lost 2, with 14 bases in between. CDR3 length: 16 amino acids. Per the germline V gene, CDR1 is MGHRA and CDR2 is YSYEKL.